Listed here is a single TCR beta chain. The CDR3 consists of 13 residues. Between the trimmed V and J ends, which lost 5 bases and 10 bases, there was a span of 15 bases. Germline loops: CDR1 ENHRY, CDR2 SYGVKD. TCRdb re-called the RT-PCR reads through MiXCR, storing one row per CDR3 protein. The table includes about 700,000 distinct CDR3 sequences, 14% detected once. The sequenced sample consisted of memory CD4+ T cells from blood. The chain is built from TRBV10-3 and TRBJ2-1; D call uncertain. The receptor was derived from a female donor in good health, serving as a healthy control. This chain's CDR3 is CAISKGHTTEQFF. CDR3 in DNA: TGTGCCATCAGTAAAGGGCATACTACCGAGCAGTTCTTC.